This note documents a single T cell receptor (beta chain) sequence. V lost 7 bases, J lost 9 bases, and 16 bases lay in between. Germline V gene sequence: CDR1 DFQATT, CDR2 SNEGSKA (reference sequence). This CDR3 spans 11 amino acids. This sample was included in a study of identical twins. TCRdb re-analysed the 5' RACE reads in MiXCR, keeping a single row per CDR3 protein. The table shows fewer than 900,000 distinct CDR3 sequences, with 18% occurring only once. The data were also submitted as part of a second study, on T cells expressing NK-cell markers.

Sequencing was performed on PBMCs. The clonotype was recovered from a woman between 18 and 30 years old in good health. The V gene is TRBV20-1, the J gene TRBJ2-7; D tentatively reads TRBD1 or TRBD2 (5 bases each). CDR3 loop: CSVLMGEVQYF. CDR3 nucleotides: TGCAGTGTTCTAATGGGGGAAGTGCAGTACTTC.